The present TCR beta chain was sequenced within a study of neurological immune-mediated disorders. Study-level results: The greatest degree of TCR clonal expansion was observed in HTLV-1-associated myelopathy, with the lowest in multiple sclerosis, below that of healthy controls. Among expanded clones, no CDR3 amino acid sequences were shared across subjects, a pattern suggesting private repertoires in all groups.

At least ten counts were recorded for this clonotype. No antigen is known for it. cDNA synthesis was performed by 5'RACE with 10-nucleotide random UMIs. The output of every sequencing run, over 160 million TCR-beta sequences, came from 15-18 subjects. TCRdb independently ran MiXCR on the 5' RACE reads; one entry per CDR3 protein. The sample holds tens of thousands of distinct CDR3 sequences; around 3.6% are singletons and the top ten take around 3.1%. The specimen was PBMCs. The origin of this receptor is a woman aged 45 to 65 with multiple sclerosis.

As DNA, the CDR3 is TGCAGTGCTCCCACAGGGGGCGATCTCTACGAGCAGTACTTC. The encoded protein is CSAPTGGDLYEQYF. The V call is TRBV20-1, the J call TRBJ2-7; TRBD1 aligns across 9 bases. CDR1 DFQATT and CDR2 SNEGSKA come from the germline V gene (reference sequence). The CDR3 has 14 residues. Trimming at V came to 5 bases and at J to 3 bases, leaving 8 bases not matched to a gene.